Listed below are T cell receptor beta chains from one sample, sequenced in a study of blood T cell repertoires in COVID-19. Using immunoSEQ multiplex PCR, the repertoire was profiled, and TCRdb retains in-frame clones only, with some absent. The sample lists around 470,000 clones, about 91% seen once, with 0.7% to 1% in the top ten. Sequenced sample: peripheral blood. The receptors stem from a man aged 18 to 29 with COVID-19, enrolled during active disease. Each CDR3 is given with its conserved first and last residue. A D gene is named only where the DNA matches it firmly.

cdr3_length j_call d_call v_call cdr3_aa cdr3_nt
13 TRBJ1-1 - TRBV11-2 CASSLRTGAEAFF TGTGCCAGCAGCTTAAGGACGGGGGCTGAAGCTTTCTTT
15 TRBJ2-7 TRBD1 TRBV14 CASSRGTGRSYEQYF TGTGCCAGCAGCCGAGGGACAGGTCGCTCCTACGAGCAGTACTTC
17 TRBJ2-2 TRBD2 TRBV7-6 CASSLALAGGPTGELFF TGTGCCAGCAGCTTAGCGCTAGCGGGAGGGCCGACCGGGGAGCTGTTTTTT
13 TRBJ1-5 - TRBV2 CASLRDSSQPQHF TGTGCCAGCCTCAGGGATTCAAGTCAGCCCCAGCATTTT
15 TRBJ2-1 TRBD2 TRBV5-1 CASSNSGSNYNEQFF TGCGCCAGCAGTAATAGCGGGAGCAATTACAATGAGCAGTTCTTC
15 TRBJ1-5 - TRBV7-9 CASSPSGDSNQPQHF TGTGCCAGCAGCCCGTCCGGGGATAGCAATCAGCCCCAGCATTTT
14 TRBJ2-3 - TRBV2 CASSERYGTDTQYF TGTGCCAGCAGTGAACGGTACGGCACAGATACGCAGTATTTT
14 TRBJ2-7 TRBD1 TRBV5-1 CASSYDRVHYEQYF TGCGCCAGCAGCTACGACAGGGTTCACTACGAGCAGTACTTC
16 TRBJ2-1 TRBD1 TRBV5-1 CASSLDWTGTYNEQFF TGCGCCAGCAGCTTGGATTGGACAGGGACCTACAATGAGCAGTTCTTC
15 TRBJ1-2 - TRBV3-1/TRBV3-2 CASSQDLGADYGYTF TGTGCCAGCAGCCAAGATCTGGGGGCGGACTATGGCTACACCTTC
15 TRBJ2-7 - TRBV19 CASNPGRGSSYEQYF TGTGCCAGTAACCCCGGACGGGGGAGCTCCTACGAGCAGTACTTC